The sequence of this T cell receptor (beta chain) was determined in a study of OX40 agonist ivuxolimab in advanced cancers. The study, taken as a whole, reports: By week 6 at 0.1 to 3.0 mg/kg, blood CD4+ and CD8+ T cells had expanded clonally. Among T cells, CD8+ cells averaged more expanded clones than CD4+ cells. Antigen specificity of clonally expanded peripheral T cells was not established.

Clones were read by immunoSEQ multiplex PCR, and TCRdb kept only the in-frame ones, dropping some. The sample has 100,000 to 120,000 clones, approximately 90% seen once; the top ten hold under 0.85%. As concerns this clone: Its antigen is still unknown.

The CDR3 contains 15 residues. Germline CDR1 reads MNHNS; CDR2 reads SASEGT. The V and J ends lost 8 bases and 4 bases, in that order; junction bases with no gene match: 11. Autoimmune disease history or systemic immunosuppression excluded patients. The sequencing used CD4+ or CD8+ T cells sorted from blood, collected in a trial of the OX40 agonist ivuxolimab. This sequence joins TRBV6-1 and TRBJ1-3; TRBD1 aligns across 7 bases. The clonotype was recovered from an adult with an advanced solid tumor such as melanoma, head and neck, liver or kidney cancer. The CDR3 region is CASGGQQPAGNTIYF. The CDR3 DNA sequence: TGTGCCAGCGGGGGACAGCAGCCCGCGGGAAACACCATATATTTT.